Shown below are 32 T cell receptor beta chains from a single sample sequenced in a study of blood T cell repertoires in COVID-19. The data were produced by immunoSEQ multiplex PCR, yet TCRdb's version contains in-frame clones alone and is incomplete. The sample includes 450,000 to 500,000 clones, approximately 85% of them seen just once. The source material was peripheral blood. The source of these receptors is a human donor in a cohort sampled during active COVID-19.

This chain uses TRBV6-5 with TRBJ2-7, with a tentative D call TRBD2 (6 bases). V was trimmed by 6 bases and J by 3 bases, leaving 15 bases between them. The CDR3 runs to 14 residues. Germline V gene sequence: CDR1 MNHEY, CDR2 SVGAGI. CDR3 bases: TGTGCCAGCAGCGACGGGAGTCCTAGCTACGAGCAGTACTTC. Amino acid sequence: CASSDGSPSYEQYF.

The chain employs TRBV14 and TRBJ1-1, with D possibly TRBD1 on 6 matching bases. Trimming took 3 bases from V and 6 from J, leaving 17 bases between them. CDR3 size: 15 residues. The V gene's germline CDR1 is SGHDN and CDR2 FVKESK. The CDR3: CASSHVTGIGAEAFF. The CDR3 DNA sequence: TGTGCCAGCAGCCATGTTACAGGGATCGGGGCTGAAGCTTTCTTT.

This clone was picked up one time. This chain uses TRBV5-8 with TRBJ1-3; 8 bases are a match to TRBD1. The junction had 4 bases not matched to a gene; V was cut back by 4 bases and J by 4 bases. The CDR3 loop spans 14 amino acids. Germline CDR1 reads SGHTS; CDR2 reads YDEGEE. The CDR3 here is CASSRTGHGNTIYF. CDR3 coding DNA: TGTGCCAGCAGCCGGACAGGGCACGGAAACACCATATATTTT.

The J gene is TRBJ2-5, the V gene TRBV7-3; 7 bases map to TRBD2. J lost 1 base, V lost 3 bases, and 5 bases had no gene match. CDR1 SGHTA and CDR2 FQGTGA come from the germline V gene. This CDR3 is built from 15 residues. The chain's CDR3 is CASSFRGGPQETQYF. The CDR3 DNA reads TGTGCCAGCAGCTTCCGCGGGGGTCCCCAAGAGACCCAGTACTTC.

The CDR3 region is CASSYVAGAMGTYNEQFF. The CDR3 nucleotides are TGTGCCAGCAGCTACGTAGCGGGAGCCATGGGCACCTACAATGAGCAGTTCTTC. V gene TRBV7-2 combines with J gene TRBJ2-1; 9 bases fit TRBD2. The CDR3 spans 18 residues. V gave up 4 bases and J gave up 2 bases; unmatched junction bases: 12. Per the germline V gene, CDR1 is SGHTA and CDR2 is FQGNSA.

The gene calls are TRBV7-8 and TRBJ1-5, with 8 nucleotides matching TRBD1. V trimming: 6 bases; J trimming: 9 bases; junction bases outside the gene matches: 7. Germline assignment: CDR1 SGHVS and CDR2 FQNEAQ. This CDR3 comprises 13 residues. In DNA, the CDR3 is TGTGCCAGCAGGGACGACAGGGGTTCGCCCCAGCATTTT. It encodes CASRDDRGSPQHF.

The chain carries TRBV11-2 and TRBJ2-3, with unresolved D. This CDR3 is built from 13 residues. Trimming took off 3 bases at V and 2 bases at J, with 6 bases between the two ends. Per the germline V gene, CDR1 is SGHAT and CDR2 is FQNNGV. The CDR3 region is CASSFSSTDTQYF. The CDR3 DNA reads TGTGCCAGCAGCTTTAGCTCCACAGATACGCAGTATTTT.

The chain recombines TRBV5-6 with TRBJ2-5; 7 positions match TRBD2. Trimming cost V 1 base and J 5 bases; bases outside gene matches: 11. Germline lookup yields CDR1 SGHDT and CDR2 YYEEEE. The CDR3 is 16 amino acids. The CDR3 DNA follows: TGTGCCAGCAGCTTGATGGCTAGCGGTCTTGGGGAGACCCAGTACTTC. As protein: CASSLMASGLGETQYF.

The DNA for the CDR3 is TGTGCCAGCAGCAAATGCGAGGTGTACACTGAAGCTTTCTTT. It specifies CASSKCEVYTEAFF. The chain has TRBV21-1 and TRBJ1-1. TRBV21-1 represents a pseudogene. The CDR3 covers 14 residues.

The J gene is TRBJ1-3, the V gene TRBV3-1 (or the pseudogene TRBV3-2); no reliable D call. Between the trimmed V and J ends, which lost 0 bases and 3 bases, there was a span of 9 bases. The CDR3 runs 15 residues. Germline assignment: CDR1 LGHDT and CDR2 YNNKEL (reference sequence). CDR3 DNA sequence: TGTGCCAGCAGCCAAGATCTGTCAGGTGGAAACACCATATATTTT. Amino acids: CASSQDLSGGNTIYF.

CDR3 nucleotide sequence: TGTGCCAGCAGTTACTCGAAAAGGGGGCAAAACTATGGCTACACCTTC. Translation: CASSYSKRGQNYGYTF. The J gene is TRBJ1-2, the V gene TRBV6-5; 7 positions match TRBD1. Looked up from germline, CDR1 is MNHEY and CDR2 is SVGAGI. The CDR3 sequence is 16 residues long. The J segment lost 2 bases and the V segment lost 0 bases, leaving 6 bases of the junction unmatched.

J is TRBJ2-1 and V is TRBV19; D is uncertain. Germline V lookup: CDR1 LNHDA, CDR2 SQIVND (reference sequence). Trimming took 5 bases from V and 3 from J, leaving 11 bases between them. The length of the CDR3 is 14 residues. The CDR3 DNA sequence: TGTGCCAGTAGTTTAGGCGCCGTCTACAATGAGCAGTTCTTC. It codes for CASSLGAVYNEQFF.

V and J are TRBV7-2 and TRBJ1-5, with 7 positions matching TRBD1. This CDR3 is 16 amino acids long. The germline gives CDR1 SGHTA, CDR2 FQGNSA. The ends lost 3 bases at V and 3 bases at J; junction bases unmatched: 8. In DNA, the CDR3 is TGTGCCAGCAGCTTTAGGGTAGGACAGGTCAATCAGCCCCAGCATTTT. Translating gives CASSFRVGQVNQPQHF.

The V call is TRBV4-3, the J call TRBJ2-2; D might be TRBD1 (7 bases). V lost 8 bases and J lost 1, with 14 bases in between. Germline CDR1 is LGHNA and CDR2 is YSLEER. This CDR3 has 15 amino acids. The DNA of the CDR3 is TGCGCCAGCTCCCCGGGGGACAGGAACACCGGGGAGCTGTTTTTT. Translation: CASSPGDRNTGELFF.

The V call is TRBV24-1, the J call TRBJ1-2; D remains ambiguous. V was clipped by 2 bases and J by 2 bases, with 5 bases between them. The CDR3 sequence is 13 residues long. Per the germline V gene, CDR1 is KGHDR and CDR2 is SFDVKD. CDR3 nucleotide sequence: TGTGCCACCAGTGATTCGAGCAACTATGGCTACACCTTC. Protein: CATSDSSNYGYTF.

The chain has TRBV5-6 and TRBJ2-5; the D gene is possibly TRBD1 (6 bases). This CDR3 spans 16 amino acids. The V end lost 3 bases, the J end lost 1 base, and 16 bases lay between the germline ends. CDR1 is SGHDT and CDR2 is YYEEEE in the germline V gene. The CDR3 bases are TGTGCCAGCAGCTCGGTGAGGGGGAATCGCCAAGAGACCCAGTACTTC. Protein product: CASSSVRGNRQETQYF.

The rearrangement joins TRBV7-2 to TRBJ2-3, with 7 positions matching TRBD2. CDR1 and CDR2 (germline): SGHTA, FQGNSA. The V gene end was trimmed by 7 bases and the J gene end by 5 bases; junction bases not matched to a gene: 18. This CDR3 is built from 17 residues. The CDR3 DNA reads TGTGCCAGCAACCCCTGGGGGGGGGAGGGCATGGAAGATACGCAGTATTTT. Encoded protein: CASNPWGGEGMEDTQYF.

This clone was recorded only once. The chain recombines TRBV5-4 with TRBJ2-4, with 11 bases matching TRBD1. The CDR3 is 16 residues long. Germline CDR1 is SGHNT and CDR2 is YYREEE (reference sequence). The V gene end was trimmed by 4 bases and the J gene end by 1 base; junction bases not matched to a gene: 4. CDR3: CASSTGTGGAKNIQYF. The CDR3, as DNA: TGTGCCAGCAGCACCGGGACAGGGGGGGCCAAAAACATTCAGTACTTC.

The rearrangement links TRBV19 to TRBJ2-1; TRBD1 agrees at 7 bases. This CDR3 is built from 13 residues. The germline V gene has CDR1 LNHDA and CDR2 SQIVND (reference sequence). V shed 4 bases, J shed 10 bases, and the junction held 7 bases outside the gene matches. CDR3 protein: CASSTVRGGEQFF. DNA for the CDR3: TGTGCCAGTAGTACAGTCCGAGGGGGCGAGCAGTTCTTC. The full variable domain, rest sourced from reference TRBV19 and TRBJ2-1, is DGGITQSPKYLFRKEGQNVTLSCEQNLNHDAMYWYRQDPGQGLRLIYYSQIVNDFQKGDIAEGYSVSREKKESFPLTVTSAQKNPTAFYLCASSTVRGGEQFFGPGTRLTVL.

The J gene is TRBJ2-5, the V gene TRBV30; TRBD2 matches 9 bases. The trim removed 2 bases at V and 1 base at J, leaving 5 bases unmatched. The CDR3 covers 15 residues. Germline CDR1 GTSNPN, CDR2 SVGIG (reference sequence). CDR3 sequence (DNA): TGTGCCTGGAGTTGGGGGCGGGGGGGCCAAGAGACCCAGTACTTC. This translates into CAWSWGRGGQETQYF. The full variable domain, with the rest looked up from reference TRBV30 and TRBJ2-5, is SQTIHQWPATLVQPVGSPLSLECTVEGTSNPNLYWYRQAAGRGLQLLFYSVGIGQISSEVPQNLSASRPQDRQFILSSKKLLLSDSGFYLCAWSWGRGGQETQYFGPGTRLLVL.

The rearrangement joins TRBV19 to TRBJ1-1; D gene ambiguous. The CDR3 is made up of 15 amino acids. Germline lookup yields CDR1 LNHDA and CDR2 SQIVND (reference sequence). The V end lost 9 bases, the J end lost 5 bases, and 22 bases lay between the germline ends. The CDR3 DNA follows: TGTGCCAGCAAAAAGGGCACCTCCACGGGGACTGAAGCTTTCTTT. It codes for CASKKGTSTGTEAFF.

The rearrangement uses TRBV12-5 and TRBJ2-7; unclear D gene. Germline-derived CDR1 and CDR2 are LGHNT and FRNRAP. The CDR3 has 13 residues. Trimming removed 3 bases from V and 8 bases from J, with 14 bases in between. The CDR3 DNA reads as TGTGCTAGTGGTTTCGGTATCACGGAGAAGCAGTACTTC. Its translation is CASGFGITEKQYF. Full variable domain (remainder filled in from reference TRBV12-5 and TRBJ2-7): DARVTQTPRHKVTEMGQEVTMRCQPILGHNTVFWYRQTMMQGLELLAYFRNRAPLDDSGMPKDRFSAEMPDATLATLKIQPSEPRDSAVYFCASGFGITEKQYFGPGTRLTVT.

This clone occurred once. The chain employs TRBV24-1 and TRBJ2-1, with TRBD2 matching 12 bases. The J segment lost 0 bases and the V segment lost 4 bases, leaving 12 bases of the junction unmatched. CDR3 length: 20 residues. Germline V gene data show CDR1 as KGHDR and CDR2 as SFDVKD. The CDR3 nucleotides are TGTGCCACCAGTGACTCCTATACTAGCGGGAGGCTTAGCTCCTACAATGAGCAGTTCTTC. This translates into CATSDSYTSGRLSSYNEQFF.

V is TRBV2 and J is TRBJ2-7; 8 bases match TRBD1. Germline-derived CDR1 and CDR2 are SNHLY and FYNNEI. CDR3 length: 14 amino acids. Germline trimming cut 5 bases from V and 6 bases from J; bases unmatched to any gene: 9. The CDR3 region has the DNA TGTGCCAGCAGTCTTAGGACAGGGATAAGCGAGCAGTACTTC. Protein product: CASSLRTGISEQYF.

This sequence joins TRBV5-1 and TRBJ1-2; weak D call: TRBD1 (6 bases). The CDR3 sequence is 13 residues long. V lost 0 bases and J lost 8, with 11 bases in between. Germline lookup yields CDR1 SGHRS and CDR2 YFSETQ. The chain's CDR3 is CASSLGSGVGYTF. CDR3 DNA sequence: TGCGCCAGCAGCTTGGGATCAGGGGTAGGCTACACCTTC. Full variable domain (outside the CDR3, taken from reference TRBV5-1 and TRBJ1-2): KAGVTQTPRYLIKTRGQQVTLSCSPISGHRSVSWYQQTPGQGLQFLFEYFSETQRNKGNFPGRFSGRQFSNSRSEMNVSTLELGDSALYLCASSLGSGVGYTFGSGTRLTVV.

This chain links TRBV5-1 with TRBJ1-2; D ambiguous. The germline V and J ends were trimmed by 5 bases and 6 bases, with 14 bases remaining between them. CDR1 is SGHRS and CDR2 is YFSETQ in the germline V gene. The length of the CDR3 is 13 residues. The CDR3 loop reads CASREGRVDGYTF. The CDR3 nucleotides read TGCGCCAGCAGGGAAGGGAGGGTGGATGGCTACACCTTC.

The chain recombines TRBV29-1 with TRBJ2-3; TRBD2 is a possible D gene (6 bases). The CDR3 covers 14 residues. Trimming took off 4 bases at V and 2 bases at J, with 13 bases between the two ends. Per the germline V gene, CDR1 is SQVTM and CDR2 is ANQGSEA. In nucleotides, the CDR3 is TGCAGCGTTGGGACTACGGGATTCACAGATACGCAGTATTTT. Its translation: CSVGTTGFTDTQYF.

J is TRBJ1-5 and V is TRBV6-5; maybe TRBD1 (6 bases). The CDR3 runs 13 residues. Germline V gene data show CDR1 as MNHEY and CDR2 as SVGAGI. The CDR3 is CASVRGSNQPQHF. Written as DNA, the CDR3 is TGTGCTTCGGTCAGGGGAAGCAATCAGCCCCAGCATTTT.

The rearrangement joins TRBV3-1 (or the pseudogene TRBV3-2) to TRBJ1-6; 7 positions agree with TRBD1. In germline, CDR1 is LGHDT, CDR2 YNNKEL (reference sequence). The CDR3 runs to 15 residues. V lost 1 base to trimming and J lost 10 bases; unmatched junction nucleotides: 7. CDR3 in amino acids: CASSQGQGIGSPLHF. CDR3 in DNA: TGTGCCAGCAGCCAAGGACAGGGTATAGGCTCACCCCTCCACTTT.

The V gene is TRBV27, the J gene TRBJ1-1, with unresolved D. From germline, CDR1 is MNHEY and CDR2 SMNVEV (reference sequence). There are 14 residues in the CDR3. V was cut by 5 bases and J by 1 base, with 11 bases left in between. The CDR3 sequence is CASSSPGRNTEAFF. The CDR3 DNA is TGTGCCAGCAGTAGTCCGGGGAGGAACACTGAAGCTTTCTTT.

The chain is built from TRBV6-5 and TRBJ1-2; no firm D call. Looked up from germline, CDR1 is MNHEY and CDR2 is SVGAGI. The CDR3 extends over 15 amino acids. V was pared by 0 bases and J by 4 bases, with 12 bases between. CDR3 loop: CASSYSNRESYGYTF. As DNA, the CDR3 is TGTGCCAGCAGTTACTCGAACAGAGAGTCCTATGGCTACACCTTC.

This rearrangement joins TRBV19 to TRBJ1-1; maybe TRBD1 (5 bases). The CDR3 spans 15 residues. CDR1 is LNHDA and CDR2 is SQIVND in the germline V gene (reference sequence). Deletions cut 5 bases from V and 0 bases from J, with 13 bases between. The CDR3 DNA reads TGTGCCAGTAGTTTGCTTTCAGGGATGAACACTGAAGCTTTCTTT. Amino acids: CASSLLSGMNTEAFF. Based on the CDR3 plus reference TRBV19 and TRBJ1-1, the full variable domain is DGGITQSPKYLFRKEGQNVTLSCEQNLNHDAMYWYRQDPGQGLRLIYYSQIVNDFQKGDIAEGYSVSREKKESFPLTVTSAQKNPTAFYLCASSLLSGMNTEAFFGQGTRLTVV.